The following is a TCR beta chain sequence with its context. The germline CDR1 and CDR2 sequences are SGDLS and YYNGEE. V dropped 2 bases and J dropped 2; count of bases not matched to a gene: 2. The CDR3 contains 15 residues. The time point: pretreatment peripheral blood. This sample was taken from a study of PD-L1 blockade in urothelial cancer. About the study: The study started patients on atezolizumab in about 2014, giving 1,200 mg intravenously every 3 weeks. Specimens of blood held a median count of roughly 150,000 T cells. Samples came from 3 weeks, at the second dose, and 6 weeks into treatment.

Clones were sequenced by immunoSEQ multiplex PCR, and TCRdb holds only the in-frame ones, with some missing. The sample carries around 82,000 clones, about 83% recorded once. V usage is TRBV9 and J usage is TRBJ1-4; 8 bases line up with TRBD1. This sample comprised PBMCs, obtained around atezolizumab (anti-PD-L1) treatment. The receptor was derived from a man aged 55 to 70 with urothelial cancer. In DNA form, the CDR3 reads TGTGCCAGCAGCGTGGGACAGGTGACTAATGAAAAACTGTTTTTT. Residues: CASSVGQVTNEKLFF.